One sample yielded the 14 T cell receptor beta chains listed below, sequenced in a study of T-cell memory formation after mild COVID-19. TCRdb independently ran MiXCR on the 5' RACE reads; one entry per CDR3 protein. The sample carries 250,000 to 400,000 distinct CDR3 sequences, approximately 15% recorded once. The sequenced material came from PBMCs or a T cell subset sorted from them (not recorded which). The receptors originated from a man between 18 and 35 years old who had mild COVID-19 (a few samples of this study predate the infection). Cell type and time point are not known.

The chain carries TRBV3-1 and TRBJ1-1; D unresolved. Germline V gives CDR1 LGHDT, CDR2 YNNKEL (reference sequence). The ends were cut back, 0 bases at V and 5 bases at J, with 10 bases in the middle. This CDR3 has 14 residues. In DNA form, the CDR3 reads TGTGCCAGCAGCCAAGACCCATGGAGGACTGAAGCTTTCTTT. It is translated as CASSQDPWRTEAFF.

This chain links TRBV5-1 with TRBJ1-6; D might be TRBD1 (6 bases). CDR1 and CDR2 from the germline V gene are SGHRS and YFSETQ. This CDR3 has 17 residues. Trimming took 1 base from V and 5 from J, leaving 16 bases between them. For the CDR3, the DNA is TGCGCCAGCAGCTTGCTTCAGGGGCTGGGAAATAATTCACCCCTCCACTTT. Residues: CASSLLQGLGNNSPLHF.

This clonotype has only a few counts. A read error may account for a junction end that differs from germline. V and J are TRBV4-1 and TRBJ1-2; TRBD1 aligns across 9 bases. Germline CDR1 and CDR2: MGHRA and YSYEKL. This CDR3 region has 15 residues. CDR3 DNA sequence: TGCGCCAGCAGCCAACCTACGTCCCGGGACAGGGAAAGTACTTTC. Residues: CASSQPTSRDRESTF.

This clonotype was found a few times. The V gene is TRBV7-2, the J gene TRBJ2-7; tentatively, D is TRBD1 or TRBD2 (6 bases each). Trimming stripped 5 bases from V and 2 bases from J, with 16 bases between. In germline, CDR1 is SGHTA, CDR2 FQGNSA. The length of the CDR3 is 15 residues. The CDR3 DNA reads as TGTGCCAGCAGCCTCCCCGGGGGCCCCACCTACGAGCAGTACTTC. Amino acids: CASSLPGGPTYEQYF. Complete variable domain (other parts from reference TRBV7-2 and TRBJ2-7): GAGVSQSPSNKVTEKGKDVELRCDPISGHTALYWYRQSLGQGLEFLIYFQGNSAPDKSGLPSDRFSAERTGGSVSTLTIQRTQQEDSAVYLCASSLPGGPTYEQYFGPGTRLTVT.

This clonotype was counted a few times. The J gene is TRBJ2-1, the V gene TRBV7-2; D uncertain. Per the germline V gene, CDR1 is SGHTA and CDR2 is FQGNSA. With 2 bases removed from V and 6 bases from J, the gap between germline ends came to 14 bases. The CDR3 sequence is 15 residues long. CDR3 region: CASSLLGRPINEQFF. The CDR3 bases are TGTGCCAGCAGCTTACTAGGACGCCCGATCAATGAGCAGTTCTTC.

The chain couples TRBV28 to TRBJ1-5, with unresolved D. CDR3 length: 13 amino acids. The germline CDR1 and CDR2 sequences are MDHEN and SYDVKM. Trimming removed 2 bases from V and 6 bases from J, with 8 bases in between. CDR3 region: CASSLAQFQPQHF. CDR3 nucleotide sequence: TGTGCCAGCAGTTTAGCCCAATTTCAGCCCCAGCATTTT.

The table lists this clonotype with a few counts. The rearrangement links TRBV18 to TRBJ1-6, with D tentatively TRBD1 (5 bases). The CDR3 contains 13 residues. Germline assignment: CDR1 KGHSH and CDR2 LQKENI. V lost 2 bases to trimming and J lost 8 bases, with 7 bases between them. CDR3 residues: CASSPGDDSPLHF. CDR3 DNA: TGTGCCAGCTCACCAGGGGACGATTCACCCCTCCACTTT.

The chain links TRBV7-2 to TRBJ1-1; 7 bases line up with TRBD1. V dropped 3 bases and J dropped 2; count of bases not matched to a gene: 3. Germline CDR1 reads SGHTA; CDR2 reads FQGNSA. The CDR3 spans 14 residues. This chain's CDR3 is CASSFQGVNTEAFF. The CDR3 DNA is TGTGCCAGCAGCTTCCAGGGGGTAAACACTGAAGCTTTCTTT.

The chain has TRBV24-1 and TRBJ2-5; D is ambiguous. Per germline, CDR1 KGHDR and CDR2 SFDVKD. Trimming cost V 0 bases and J 2 bases, with 9 bases left between them. The CDR3 runs to 15 residues. This chain's CDR3 is CATSDLPARQETQYF. CDR3 in DNA: TGTGCCACCAGTGATTTGCCCGCCCGACAAGAGACCCAGTACTTC.

This chain uses TRBV6-5 with TRBJ2-2; D is perhaps TRBD1 or TRBD2 (5 bases each). V lost 2 bases to trimming and J lost 6 bases, with 13 bases between them. The CDR3 is made up of 15 amino acids. CDR1 and CDR2 from the germline V gene are MNHEY and SVGAGI. The CDR3 nucleotides are TGTGCCAGCAGTTACACCGGGACGGCTTCCGGGGAGCTGTTTTTT. Translating it yields CASSYTGTASGELFF.

This clonotype was counted only a few times. This chain connects TRBV10-3 to TRBJ2-1; D gene uncertain. Per germline, CDR1 ENHRY and CDR2 SYGVKD. The CDR3 runs to 13 residues. V dropped 9 bases and J dropped 3 bases, with 12 bases sitting between them. The CDR3 region has the DNA TGTGCCATACTCCGGACCAGCTACAATGAGCAGTTCTTC. This encodes CAILRTSYNEQFF.

This clonotype was picked up many times. The rearrangement joins TRBV5-1 to TRBJ2-5; 7 positions agree with TRBD1. Trimming cost V 4 bases and J 5 bases; bases outside gene matches: 11. The CDR3 sequence is 15 residues long. CDR1 and CDR2 (germline): SGHRS, YFSETQ. This chain's CDR3 is CASSANPGTAETQYF. CDR3 sequence (DNA): TGCGCCAGCAGCGCAAACCCCGGGACAGCGGAGACCCAGTACTTC. Filled out from reference TRBV5-1 and TRBJ2-5, the complete variable domain reads KAGVTQTPRYLIKTRGQQVTLSCSPISGHRSVSWYQQTPGQGLQFLFEYFSETQRNKGNFPGRFSGRQFSNSRSEMNVSTLELGDSALYLCASSANPGTAETQYFGPGTRLLVL.

The chain is built from TRBV11-2 and TRBJ2-3; 8 positions match TRBD1. V dropped 5 bases and J dropped 8; count of bases not matched to a gene: 3. The CDR3 length is 12 residues. The germline V gene has CDR1 SGHAT and CDR2 FQNNGV. CDR3 coding DNA: TGTGCCAGCAGCCCACAGGGGGGTACGCAGTATTTT. It yields the protein CASSPQGGTQYF.

The chain links TRBV7-3 to TRBJ2-5; TRBD1 matches at 9 bases. This CDR3 is 17 amino acids long. Germline assignment: CDR1 SGHTA and CDR2 FQGTGA. Trimming cost V 3 bases and J 4 bases; bases outside gene matches: 12. CDR3: CASSFGPGQGKGETQYF. In DNA form, the CDR3 reads TGTGCCAGCAGCTTTGGGCCAGGACAGGGGAAAGGAGAGACCCAGTACTTC.